This T cell receptor (beta chain) was profiled in a study of cytomegalovirus exposure and HLA in healthy donors. Profiling relied on immunoSEQ multiplex PCR, and the TCRdb table lists in-frame clones only, not all of them. The repertoire consists of some 160,000 clones, with roughly 92% occurring once and the leading ten covering roughly 0.7%. With V trimmed by 6 bases and J by 10 bases, 10 bases remained unmatched. The germline V gene encodes CDR1 MGHDK and CDR2 SYGVNS. The CDR3 loop spans 13 amino acids. This TCR was recovered from a man in his late teens or twenties in good health and CMV-seronegative. Material for sequencing was PBMCs. The genes are TRBV25-1 and TRBJ1-1, with 8 bases that match TRBD1. The CDR3 nucleotides read TGTGCCAGCAGCGGAGGACAGGGCGGCAGAGCTTTCTTT. Translation: CASSGGQGGRAFF.